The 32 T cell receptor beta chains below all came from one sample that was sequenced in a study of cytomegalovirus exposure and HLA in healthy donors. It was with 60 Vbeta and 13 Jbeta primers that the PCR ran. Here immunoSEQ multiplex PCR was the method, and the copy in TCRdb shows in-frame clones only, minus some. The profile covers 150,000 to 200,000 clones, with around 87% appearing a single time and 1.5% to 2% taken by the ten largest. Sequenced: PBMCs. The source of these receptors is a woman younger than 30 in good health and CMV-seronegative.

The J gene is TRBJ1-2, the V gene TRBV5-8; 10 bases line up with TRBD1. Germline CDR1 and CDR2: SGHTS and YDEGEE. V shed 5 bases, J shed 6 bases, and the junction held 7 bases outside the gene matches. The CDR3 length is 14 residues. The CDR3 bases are TGTGCCAGCAGGGCCACCGGGACAGGGGATGGCTACACCTTC. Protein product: CASRATGTGDGYTF.

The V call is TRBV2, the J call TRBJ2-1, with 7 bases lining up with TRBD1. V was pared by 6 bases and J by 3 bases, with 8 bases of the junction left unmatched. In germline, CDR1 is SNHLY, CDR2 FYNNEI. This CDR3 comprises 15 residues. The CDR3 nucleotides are TGTGCCAGCAGACCCGGGACAGCCAGCTACAATGAGCAGTTCTTC. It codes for CASRPGTASYNEQFF.

The CDR3 bases are TGCGCCAGCAGCTTGCCTAGCGGGTCCTACAATGAGCAGTTCTTC. Translating gives CASSLPSGSYNEQFF. The chain is built from TRBV5-1 and TRBJ2-1; 8 bases line up with TRBD2. With V trimmed by 1 base and J by 1 base, 1 base remained unmatched. This CDR3 comprises 15 residues. CDR1 is SGHRS, CDR2 YFSETQ, per germline.

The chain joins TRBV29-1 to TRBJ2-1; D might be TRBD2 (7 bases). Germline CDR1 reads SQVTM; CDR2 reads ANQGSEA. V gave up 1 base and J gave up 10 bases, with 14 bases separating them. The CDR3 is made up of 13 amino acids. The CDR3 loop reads CSVEGGGGGEQFF. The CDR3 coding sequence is TGCAGCGTTGAAGGGGGAGGGGGGGGCGAGCAGTTCTTC.

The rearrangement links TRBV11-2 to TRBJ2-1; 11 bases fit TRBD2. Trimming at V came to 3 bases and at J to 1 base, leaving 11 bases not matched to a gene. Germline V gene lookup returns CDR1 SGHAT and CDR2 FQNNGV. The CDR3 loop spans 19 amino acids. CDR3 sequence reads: CASSLPSGGYQRSYNEQFF. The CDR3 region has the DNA TGTGCCAGCAGCTTGCCTAGCGGGGGGTACCAACGATCCTACAATGAGCAGTTCTTC.

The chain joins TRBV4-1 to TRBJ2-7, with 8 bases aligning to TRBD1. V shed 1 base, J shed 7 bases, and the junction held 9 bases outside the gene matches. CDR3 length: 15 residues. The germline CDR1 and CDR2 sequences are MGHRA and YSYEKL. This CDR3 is CASSQVDRDLREQYF. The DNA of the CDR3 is TGCGCCAGCAGCCAAGTGGACAGGGACCTTCGGGAGCAGTACTTC.

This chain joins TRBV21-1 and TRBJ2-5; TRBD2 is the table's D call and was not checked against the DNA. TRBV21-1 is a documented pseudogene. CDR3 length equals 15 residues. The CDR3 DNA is TGTGCCAGCAGCAAGGCGGGGGGAACCCAAGAGACCCAGTACTTC. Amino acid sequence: CASSKAGGTQETQYF.

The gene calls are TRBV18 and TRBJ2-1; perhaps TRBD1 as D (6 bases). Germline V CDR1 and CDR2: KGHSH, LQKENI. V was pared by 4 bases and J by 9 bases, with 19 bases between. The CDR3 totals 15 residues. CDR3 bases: TGTGCCAGCTCACAGGGGAGCAGGGGCGTGAGTGAGCAGTTCTTC. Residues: CASSQGSRGVSEQFF.

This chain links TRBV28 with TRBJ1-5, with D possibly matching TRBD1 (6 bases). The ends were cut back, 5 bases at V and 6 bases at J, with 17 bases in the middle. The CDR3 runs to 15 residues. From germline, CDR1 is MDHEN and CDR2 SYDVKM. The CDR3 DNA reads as TGTGCCAGCAGTCCCGTGGGGGGGCAGGGTCAGCCCCAGCATTTT. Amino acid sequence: CASSPVGGQGQPQHF.

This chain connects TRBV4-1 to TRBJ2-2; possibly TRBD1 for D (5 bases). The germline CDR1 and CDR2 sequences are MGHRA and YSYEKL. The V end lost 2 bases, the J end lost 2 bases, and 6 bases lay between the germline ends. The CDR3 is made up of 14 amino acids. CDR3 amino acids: CASSQRTNTGELFF. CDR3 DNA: TGCGCCAGCAGCCAACGGACAAACACCGGGGAGCTGTTTTTT.

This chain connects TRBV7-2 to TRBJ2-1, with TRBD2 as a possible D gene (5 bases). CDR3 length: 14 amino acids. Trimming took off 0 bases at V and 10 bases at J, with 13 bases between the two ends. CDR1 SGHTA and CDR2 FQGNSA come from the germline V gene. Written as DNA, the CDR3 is TGTGCCAGCAGCTTAGCGGGAGTGGCAGGAGAGCAGTTCTTC. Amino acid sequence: CASSLAGVAGEQFF.

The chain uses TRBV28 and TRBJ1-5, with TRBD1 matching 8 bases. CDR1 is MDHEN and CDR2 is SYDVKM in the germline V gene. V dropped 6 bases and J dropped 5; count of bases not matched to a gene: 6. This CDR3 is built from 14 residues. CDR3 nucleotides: TGTGCCAGCAGGCCAGGGGGCGGTCATCAGCCCCAGCATTTT. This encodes CASRPGGGHQPQHF.

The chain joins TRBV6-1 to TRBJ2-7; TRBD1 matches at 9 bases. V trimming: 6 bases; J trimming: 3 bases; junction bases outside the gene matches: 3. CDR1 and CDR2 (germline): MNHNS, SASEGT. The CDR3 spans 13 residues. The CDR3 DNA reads TGTGCCAGCAGCCGGGACAGGGTCTACGAGCAGTACTTC. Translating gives CASSRDRVYEQYF.

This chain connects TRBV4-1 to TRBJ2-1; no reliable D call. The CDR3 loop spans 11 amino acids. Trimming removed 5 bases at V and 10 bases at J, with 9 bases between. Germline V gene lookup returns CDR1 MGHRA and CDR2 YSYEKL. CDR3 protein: CASSAQKEQFF. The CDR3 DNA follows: TGCGCCAGCAGCGCCCAGAAGGAGCAGTTCTTC.

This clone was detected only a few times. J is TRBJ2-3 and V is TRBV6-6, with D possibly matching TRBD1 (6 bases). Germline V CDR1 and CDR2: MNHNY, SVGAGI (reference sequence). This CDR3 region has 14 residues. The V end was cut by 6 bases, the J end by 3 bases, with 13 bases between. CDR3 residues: CASRQGWGTDTQYF. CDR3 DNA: TGTGCCAGCAGACAGGGTTGGGGAACAGATACGCAGTATTTT.

This CDR3 is CASSLAGTGRVYEQYF. The CDR3 DNA reads as TGCGCCAGCAGCTTGGCCGGGACAGGGCGAGTGTACGAGCAGTACTTC. The J gene is TRBJ2-7, the V gene TRBV5-1; 9 bases agree with TRBD1. V dropped 0 bases and J dropped 4; count of bases not matched to a gene: 8. The CDR3 totals 16 residues. Germline V gene sequence: CDR1 SGHRS, CDR2 YFSETQ. Based on the CDR3 plus reference TRBV5-1 and TRBJ2-7, the full variable domain is KAGVTQTPRYLIKTRGQQVTLSCSPISGHRSVSWYQQTPGQGLQFLFEYFSETQRNKGNFPGRFSGRQFSNSRSEMNVSTLELGDSALYLCASSLAGTGRVYEQYFGPGTRLTVT.

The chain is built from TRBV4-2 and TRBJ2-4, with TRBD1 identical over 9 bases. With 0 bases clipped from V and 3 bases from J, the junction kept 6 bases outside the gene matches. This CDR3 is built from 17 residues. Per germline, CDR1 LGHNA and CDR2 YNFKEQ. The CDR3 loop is CASSQDTGTGNKNIQYF. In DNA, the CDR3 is TGTGCCAGCAGCCAAGATACCGGGACAGGGAACAAAAACATTCAGTACTTC.

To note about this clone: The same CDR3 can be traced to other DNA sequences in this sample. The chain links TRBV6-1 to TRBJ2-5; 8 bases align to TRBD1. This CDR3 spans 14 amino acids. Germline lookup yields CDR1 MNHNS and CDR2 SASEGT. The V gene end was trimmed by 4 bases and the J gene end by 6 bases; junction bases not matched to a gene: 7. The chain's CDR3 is CASSGRTGPQTQYF. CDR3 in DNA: TGTGCCAGCAGTGGTCGGACAGGGCCACAGACCCAGTACTTC.

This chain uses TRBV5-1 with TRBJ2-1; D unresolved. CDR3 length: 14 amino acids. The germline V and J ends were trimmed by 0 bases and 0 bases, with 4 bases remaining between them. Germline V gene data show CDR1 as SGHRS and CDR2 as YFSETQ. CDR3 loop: CASSLDSSYNEQFF. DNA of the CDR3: TGCGCCAGCAGCTTGGATAGCTCCTACAATGAGCAGTTCTTC. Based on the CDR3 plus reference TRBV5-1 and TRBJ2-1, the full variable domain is KAGVTQTPRYLIKTRGQQVTLSCSPISGHRSVSWYQQTPGQGLQFLFEYFSETQRNKGNFPGRFSGRQFSNSRSEMNVSTLELGDSALYLCASSLDSSYNEQFFGPGTRLTVL.

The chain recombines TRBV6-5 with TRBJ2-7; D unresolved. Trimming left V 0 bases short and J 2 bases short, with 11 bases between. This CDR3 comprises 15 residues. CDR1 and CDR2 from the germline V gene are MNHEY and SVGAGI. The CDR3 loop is CASSYSSGAAYEQYF. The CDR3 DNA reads TGTGCCAGCAGTTACTCATCCGGAGCCGCCTACGAGCAGTACTTC.

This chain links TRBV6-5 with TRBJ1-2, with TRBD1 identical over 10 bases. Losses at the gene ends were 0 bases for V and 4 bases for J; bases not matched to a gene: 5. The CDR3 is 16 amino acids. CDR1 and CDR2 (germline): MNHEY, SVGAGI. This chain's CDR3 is CASSYSGTGALYGYTF. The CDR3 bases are TGTGCCAGCAGTTACTCAGGGACAGGGGCTCTCTATGGCTACACCTTC.

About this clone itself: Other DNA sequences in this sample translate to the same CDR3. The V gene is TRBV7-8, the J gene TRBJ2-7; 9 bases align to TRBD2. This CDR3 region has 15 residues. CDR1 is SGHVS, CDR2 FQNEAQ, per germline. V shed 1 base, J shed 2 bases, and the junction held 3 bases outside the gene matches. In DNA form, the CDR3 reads TGTGCCAGCAGCTTAGAGGGCGGGGGGGCCTACGAGCAGTACTTC. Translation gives CASSLEGGGAYEQYF.

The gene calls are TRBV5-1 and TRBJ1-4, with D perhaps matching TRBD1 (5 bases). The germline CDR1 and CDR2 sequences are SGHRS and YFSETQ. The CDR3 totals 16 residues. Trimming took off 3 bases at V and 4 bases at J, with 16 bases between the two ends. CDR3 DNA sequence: TGCGCCAGCAGCTCCCCAACGGCAGGGTATAATGAAAAACTGTTTTTT. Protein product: CASSSPTAGYNEKLFF.

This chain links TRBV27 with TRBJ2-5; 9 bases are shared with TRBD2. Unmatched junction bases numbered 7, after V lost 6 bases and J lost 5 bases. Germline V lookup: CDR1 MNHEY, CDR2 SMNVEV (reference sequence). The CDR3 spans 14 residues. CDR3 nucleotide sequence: TGTGCCAGCAGGGGACTAGCCGACTGGGAGACCCAGTACTTC. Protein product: CASRGLADWETQYF.

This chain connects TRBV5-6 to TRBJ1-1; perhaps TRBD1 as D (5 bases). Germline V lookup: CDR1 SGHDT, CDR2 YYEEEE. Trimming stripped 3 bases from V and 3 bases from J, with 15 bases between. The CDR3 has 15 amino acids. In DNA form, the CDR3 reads TGTGCCAGCAGCTCCTACCCGGGGGGGTACACTGAAGCTTTCTTT. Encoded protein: CASSSYPGGYTEAFF.

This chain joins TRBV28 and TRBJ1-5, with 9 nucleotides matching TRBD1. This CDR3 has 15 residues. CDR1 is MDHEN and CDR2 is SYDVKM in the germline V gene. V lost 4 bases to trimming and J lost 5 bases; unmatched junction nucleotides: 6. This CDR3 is CASSSPGQGDQPQHF. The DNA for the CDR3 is TGTGCCAGCAGTTCCCCGGGACAGGGAGATCAGCCCCAGCATTTT.

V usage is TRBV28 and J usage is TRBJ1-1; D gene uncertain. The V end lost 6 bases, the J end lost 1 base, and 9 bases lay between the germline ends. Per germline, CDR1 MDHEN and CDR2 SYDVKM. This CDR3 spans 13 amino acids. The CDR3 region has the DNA TGTGCCAGCAGCCTAGGATCGAACACTGAAGCTTTCTTT. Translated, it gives CASSLGSNTEAFF.

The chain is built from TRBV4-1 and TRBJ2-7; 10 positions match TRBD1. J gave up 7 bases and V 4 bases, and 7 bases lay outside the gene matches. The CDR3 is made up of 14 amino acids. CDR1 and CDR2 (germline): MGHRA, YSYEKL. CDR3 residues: CASSPGTGEGEQYF. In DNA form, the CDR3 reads TGCGCCAGCAGCCCCGGGACAGGGGAAGGGGAGCAGTACTTC.

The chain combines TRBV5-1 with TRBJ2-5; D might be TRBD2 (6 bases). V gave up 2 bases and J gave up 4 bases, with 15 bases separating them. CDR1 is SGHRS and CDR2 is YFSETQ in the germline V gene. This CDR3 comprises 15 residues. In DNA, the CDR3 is TGCGCCAGCAGCTTTCCCCCCGGGGGAGTAGAGACCCAGTACTTC. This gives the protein CASSFPPGGVETQYF.

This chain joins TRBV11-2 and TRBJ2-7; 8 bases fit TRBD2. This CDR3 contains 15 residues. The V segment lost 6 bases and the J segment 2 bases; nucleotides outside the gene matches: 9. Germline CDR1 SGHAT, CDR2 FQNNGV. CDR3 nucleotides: TGTGCCAGCAGTCCTAGCGGGCCTACAACCTACGAGCAGTACTTC. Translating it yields CASSPSGPTTYEQYF.

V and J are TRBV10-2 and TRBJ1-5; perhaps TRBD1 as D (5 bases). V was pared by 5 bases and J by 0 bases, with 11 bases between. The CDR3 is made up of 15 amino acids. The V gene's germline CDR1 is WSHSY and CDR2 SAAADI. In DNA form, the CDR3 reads TGCGCCAGCAGTCCGACAGAGTATAGCAATCAGCCCCAGCATTTT. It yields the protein CASSPTEYSNQPQHF.

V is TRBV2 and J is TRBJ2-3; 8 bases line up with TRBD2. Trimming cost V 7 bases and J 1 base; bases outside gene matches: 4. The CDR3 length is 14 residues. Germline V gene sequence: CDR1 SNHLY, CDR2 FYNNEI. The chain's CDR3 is CASTETSGTDTQYF. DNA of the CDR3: TGTGCCAGCACAGAGACTAGCGGCACAGATACGCAGTATTTT.